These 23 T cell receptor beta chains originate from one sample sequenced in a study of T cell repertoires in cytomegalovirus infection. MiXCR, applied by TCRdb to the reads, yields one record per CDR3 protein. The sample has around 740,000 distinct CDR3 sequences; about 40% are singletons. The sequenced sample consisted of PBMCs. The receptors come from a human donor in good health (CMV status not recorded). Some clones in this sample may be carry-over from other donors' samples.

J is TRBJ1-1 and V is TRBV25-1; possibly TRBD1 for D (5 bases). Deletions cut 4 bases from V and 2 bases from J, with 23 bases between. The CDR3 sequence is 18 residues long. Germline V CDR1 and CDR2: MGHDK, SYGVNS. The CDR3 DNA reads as TGTGCCAGCAGTGTGGACGAGTTGGGGGGAAGTCCCAACACTGAAGCTTTCTTT. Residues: CASSVDELGGSPNTEAFF. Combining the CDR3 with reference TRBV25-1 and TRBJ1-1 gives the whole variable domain EADIYQTPRYLVIGTGKKITLECSQTMGHDKMYWYQQDPGMELHLIHYSYGVNSTEKGDLSSESTVSRIRTEHFPLTLESARPSHTSQYLCASSVDELGGSPNTEAFFGQGTRLTVV.

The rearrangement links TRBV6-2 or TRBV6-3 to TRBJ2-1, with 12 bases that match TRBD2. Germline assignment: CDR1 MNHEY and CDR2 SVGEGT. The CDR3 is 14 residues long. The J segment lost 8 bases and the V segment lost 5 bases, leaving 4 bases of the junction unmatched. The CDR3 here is CASSLGLAGYEQFF. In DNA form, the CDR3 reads TGTGCCAGCAGTCTCGGACTAGCGGGGTATGAGCAGTTCTTC.

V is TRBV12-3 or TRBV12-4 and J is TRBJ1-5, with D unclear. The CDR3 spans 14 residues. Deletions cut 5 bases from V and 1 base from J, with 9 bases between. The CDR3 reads CASSPAVSNQPQHF. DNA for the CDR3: TGTGCCAGCAGTCCCGCGGTGAGCAATCAGCCCCAGCATTTT.

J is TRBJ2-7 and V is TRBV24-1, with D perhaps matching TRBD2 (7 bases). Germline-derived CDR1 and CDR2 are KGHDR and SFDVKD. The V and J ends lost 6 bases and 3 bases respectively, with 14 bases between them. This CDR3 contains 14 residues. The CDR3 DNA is TGTGCCACCAGTCTGGGGGGGGCCGGCTACGAGCAGTACTTC. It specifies CATSLGGAGYEQYF.

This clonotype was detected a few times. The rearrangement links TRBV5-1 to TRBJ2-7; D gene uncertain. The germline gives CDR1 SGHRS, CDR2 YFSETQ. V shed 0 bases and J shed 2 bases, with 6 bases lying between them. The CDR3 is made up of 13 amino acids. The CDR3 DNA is TGCGCCAGCAGCTTGGAAGCAGCCTACGAGCAGTACTTC. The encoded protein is CASSLEAAYEQYF. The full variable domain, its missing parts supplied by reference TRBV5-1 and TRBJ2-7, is KAGVTQTPRYLIKTRGQQVTLSCSPISGHRSVSWYQQTPGQGLQFLFEYFSETQRNKGNFPGRFSGRQFSNSRSEMNVSTLELGDSALYLCASSLEAAYEQYFGPGTRLTVT.

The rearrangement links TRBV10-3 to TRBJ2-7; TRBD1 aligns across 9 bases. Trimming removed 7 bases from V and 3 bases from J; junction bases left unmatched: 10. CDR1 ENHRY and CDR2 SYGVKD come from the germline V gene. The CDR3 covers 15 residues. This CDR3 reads CAINDDRGGGYEQYF. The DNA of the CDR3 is TGTGCCATCAACGACGACAGGGGGGGGGGCTACGAGCAGTACTTC.

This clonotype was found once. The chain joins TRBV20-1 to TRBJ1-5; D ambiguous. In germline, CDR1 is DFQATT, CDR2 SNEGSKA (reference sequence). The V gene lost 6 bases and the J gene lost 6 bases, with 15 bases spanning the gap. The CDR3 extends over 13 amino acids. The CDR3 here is CSATGYGGQPQHF. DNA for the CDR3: TGCAGTGCGACGGGGTATGGCGGTCAGCCCCAGCATTTT.

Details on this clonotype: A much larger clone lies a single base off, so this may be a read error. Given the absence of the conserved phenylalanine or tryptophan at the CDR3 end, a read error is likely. CDR3 DNA: TGTGCCAGCAGCTTTCGAGAGGGTAGCTTGGTTGAAGCTTTCTAT. Translation gives CASSFREGSLVEAFY. This sequence joins TRBV11-2 and TRBJ1-1, with D uncertain. CDR1 is SGHAT, CDR2 FQNNGV, per germline. The CDR3 runs to 15 residues. Trimming removed 3 bases at V and 7 bases at J, with 18 bases between.

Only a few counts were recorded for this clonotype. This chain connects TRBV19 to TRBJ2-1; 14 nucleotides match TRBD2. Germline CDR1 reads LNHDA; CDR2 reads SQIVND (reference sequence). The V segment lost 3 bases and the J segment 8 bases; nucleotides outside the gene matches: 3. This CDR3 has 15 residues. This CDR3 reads CASSIAGLAGDEQFF. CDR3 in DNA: TGTGCCAGTAGTATCGCGGGACTAGCGGGAGATGAGCAGTTCTTC.

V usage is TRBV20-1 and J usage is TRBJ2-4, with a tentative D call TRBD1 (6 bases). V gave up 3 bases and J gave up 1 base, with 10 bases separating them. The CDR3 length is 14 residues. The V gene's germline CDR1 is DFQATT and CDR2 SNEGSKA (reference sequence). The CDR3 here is CSASDTGAKNIQYF. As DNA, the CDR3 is TGCAGTGCTAGCGATACAGGGGCCAAAAACATTCAGTACTTC.

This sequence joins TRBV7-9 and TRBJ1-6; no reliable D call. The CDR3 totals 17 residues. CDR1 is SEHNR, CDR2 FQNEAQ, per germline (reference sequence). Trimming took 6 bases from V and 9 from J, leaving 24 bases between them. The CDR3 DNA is TGTGCCAGCAGTTTCAATCCCAGGCGCATGGGAAGTTCACCCCTCCACTTT. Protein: CASSFNPRRMGSSPLHF. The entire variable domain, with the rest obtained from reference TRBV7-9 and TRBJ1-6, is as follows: DTGVSQNPRHKITKRGQNVTFRCDPISEHNRLYWYRQTLGQGPEFLTYFQNEAQLEKSRLLSDRFSAERPKGSFSTLEIQRTEQGDSAMYLCASSFNPRRMGSSPLHFGNGTRLTVT.

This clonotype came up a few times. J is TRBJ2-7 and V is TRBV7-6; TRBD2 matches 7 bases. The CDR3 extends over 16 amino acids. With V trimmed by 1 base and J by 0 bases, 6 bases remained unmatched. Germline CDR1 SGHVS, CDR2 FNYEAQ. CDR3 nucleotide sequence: TGTGCCAGCAGCTTAGAAGCGGGGCAGAGCTCCTACGAGCAGTACTTC. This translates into CASSLEAGQSSYEQYF.

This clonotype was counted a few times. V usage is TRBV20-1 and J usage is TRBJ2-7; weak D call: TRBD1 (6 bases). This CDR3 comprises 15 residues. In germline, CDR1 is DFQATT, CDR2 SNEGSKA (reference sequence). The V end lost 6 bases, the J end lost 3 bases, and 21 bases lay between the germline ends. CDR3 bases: TGCAGTGCCCTCCGTCCCGGGACATCCGGCTACGAGCAGTACTTC. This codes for CSALRPGTSGYEQYF.

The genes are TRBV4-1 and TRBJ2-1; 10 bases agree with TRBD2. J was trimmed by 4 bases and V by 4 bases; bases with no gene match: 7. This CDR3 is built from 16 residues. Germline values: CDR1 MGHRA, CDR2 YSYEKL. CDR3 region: CASSPSGGAGYNEQFF. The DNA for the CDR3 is TGCGCCAGCAGCCCGAGCGGGGGGGCAGGTTACAATGAGCAGTTCTTC.

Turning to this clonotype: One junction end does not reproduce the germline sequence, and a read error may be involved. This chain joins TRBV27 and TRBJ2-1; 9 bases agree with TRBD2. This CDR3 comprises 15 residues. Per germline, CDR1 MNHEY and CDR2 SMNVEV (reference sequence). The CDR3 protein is CASSLLAGGRTEKFF. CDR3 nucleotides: TGTGCCAGCAGTTTATTGGCGGGGGGGCGTACTGAGAAGTTCTTC.

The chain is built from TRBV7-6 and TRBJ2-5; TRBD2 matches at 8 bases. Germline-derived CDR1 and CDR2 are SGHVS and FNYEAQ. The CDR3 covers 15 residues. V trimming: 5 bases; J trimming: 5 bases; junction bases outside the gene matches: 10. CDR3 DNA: TGTGCCAGCAGCCGGAGCGGGGGAGCGGGGGAGACCCAGTACTTC. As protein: CASSRSGGAGETQYF.

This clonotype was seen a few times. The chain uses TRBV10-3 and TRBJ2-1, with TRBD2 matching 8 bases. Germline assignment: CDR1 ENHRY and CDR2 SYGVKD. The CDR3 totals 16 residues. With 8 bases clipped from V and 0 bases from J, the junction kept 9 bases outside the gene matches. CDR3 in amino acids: CAIGAGGLLSYNEQFF. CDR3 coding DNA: TGTGCCATCGGGGCGGGGGGTCTCCTCTCCTACAATGAGCAGTTCTTC.

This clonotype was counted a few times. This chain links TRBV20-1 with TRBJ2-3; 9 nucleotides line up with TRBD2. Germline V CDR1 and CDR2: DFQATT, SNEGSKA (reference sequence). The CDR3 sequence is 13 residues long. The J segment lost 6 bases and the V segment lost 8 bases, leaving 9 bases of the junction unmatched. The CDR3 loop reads CSPKLAGVDTQYF. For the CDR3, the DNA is TGCAGTCCTAAACTAGCGGGTGTTGATACGCAGTATTTT.

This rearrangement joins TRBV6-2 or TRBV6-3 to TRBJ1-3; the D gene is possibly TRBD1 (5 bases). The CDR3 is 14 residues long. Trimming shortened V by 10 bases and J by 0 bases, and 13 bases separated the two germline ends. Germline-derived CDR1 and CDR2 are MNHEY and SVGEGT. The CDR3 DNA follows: TGTGCCACTAGGGACCCAAGCTCTGGAAACACCATATATTTT. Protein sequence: CATRDPSSGNTIYF.

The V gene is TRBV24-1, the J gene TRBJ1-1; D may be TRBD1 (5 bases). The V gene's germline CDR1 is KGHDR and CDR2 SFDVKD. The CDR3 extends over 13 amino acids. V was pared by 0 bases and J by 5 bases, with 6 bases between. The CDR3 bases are TGTGCCACCAGTGATTTGAGGACAACTGAAGCTTTCTTT. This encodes CATSDLRTTEAFF.

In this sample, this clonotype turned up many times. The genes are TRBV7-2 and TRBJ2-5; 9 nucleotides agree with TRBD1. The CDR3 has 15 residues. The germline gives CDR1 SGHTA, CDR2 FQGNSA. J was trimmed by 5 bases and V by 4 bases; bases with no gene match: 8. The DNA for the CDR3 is TGTGCCAGCAGCTCACAGGGGGCAGTCTCCGAGACCCAGTACTTC. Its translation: CASSSQGAVSETQYF.

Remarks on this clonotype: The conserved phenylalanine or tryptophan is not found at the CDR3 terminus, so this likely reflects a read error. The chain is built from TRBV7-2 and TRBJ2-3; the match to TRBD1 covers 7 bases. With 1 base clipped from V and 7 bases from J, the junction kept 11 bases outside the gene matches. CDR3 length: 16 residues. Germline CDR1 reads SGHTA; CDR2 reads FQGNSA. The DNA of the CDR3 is TGTGCCAGCAGCTTAGTGACAGGGCGAACTGTGTATACGCAGTATTTG. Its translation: CASSLVTGRTVYTQYL.

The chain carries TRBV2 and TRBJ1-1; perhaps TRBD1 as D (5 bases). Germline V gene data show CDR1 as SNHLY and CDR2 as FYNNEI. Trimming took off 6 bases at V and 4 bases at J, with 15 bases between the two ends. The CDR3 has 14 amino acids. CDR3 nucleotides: TGTGCCAGCAGCCCAGGGTCTTATGGCACTGAAGCTTTCTTT. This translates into CASSPGSYGTEAFF.